This is a list of T cell receptor beta chains from one sample in a study of blood T cell repertoires in COVID-19. The assay was immunoSEQ multiplex PCR, and TCRdb's table has in-frame clones only and misses some. The sample carries around 100,000 clones, around 93% recorded once. Sequencing was done on a sample of peripheral blood. The receptor set was obtained from a human donor with active COVID-19. The donor label of this sample is uncertain. CDR3s include the opening cysteine and the closing phenylalanine or tryptophan. D genes are given only for firm matches.

j_call | v_call | d_call | cdr3_aa | cdr3_nt
TRBJ2-5 | TRBV12-3/TRBV12-4 | TRBD2 | CASRPSGVETQYF | TGTGCCAGCAGGCCTAGCGGGGTAGAGACCCAGTACTTC
TRBJ2-1 | TRBV4-2 | TRBD2 | CASSQDRERGPNNEQFF | TGTGCCAGCAGCCAAGATCGGGAGCGGGGGCCCAACAATGAGCAGTTCTTC
TRBJ2-1 | TRBV15 | NA | CATSELPLFDEQFF | TGTGCCACCAGCGAACTTCCTCTGTTTGATGAGCAGTTCTTC
TRBJ2-2 | TRBV7-7 | TRBD1 | CASSSTGPPTGELFF | TGTGCTAGCAGCTCGACAGGGCCCCCCACCGGGGAGCTGTTTTTT
TRBJ1-1 | TRBV2 | NA | CASSVPGISTEAFF | TGTGCCAGCAGTGTCCCGGGGATTAGTACTGAAGCTTTCTTT
TRBJ2-1 | TRBV9 | TRBD2 | CASSVGAGPYNEQFF | TGTGCCAGCAGCGTTGGAGCGGGGCCTTACAATGAGCAGTTCTTC
TRBJ1-4 | TRBV19 | NA | CASSILQGVNEKLFF | TGTGCCAGTAGTATATTGCAGGGCGTTAATGAAAAACTGTTTTTT
TRBJ1-6 | TRBV5-1 | NA | CASSLGTGDNSPLHF | TGCGCCAGCAGCTTGGGGACGGGAGATAATTCACCCCTCCACTTT
TRBJ1-5 | TRBV4-1 | NA | CASSPSAGLSLDQPQHF | TGCGCCAGCAGCCCGTCGGCAGGACTCTCATTGGATCAGCCCCAGCATTTT
TRBJ2-7 | TRBV27 | TRBD1 | CASSFPDRGVEYYEQYF | TGTGCCAGCAGTTTCCCGGACAGGGGGGTTGAGTATTACGAGCAGTACTTC
TRBJ2-7 | TRBV10-2 | NA | CASSERRRGDRYEQYF | TGCGCCAGCAGTGAGCGAAGGCGGGGAGACAGATACGAGCAGTACTTC